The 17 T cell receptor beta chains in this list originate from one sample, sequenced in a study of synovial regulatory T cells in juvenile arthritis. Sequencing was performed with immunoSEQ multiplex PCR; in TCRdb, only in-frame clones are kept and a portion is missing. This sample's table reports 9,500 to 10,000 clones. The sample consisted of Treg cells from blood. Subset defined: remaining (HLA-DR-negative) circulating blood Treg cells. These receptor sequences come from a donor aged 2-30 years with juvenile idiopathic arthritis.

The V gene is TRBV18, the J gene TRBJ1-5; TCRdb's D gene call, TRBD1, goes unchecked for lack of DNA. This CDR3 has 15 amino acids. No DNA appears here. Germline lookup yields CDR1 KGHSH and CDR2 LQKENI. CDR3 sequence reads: CASSPTRGRGQPQHF.

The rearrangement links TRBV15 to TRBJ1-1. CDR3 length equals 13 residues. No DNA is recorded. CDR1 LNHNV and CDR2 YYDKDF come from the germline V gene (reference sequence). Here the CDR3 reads CATSRDPGAEAFF.

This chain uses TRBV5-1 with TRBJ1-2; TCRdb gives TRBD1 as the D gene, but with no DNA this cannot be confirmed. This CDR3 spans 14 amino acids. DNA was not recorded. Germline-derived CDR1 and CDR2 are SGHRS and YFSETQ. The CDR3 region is CASSLAGEGYGYTF. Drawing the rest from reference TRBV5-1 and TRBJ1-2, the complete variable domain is KAGVTQTPRYLIKTRGQQVTLSCSPISGHRSVSWYQQTPGQGLQFLFEYFSETQRNKGNFPGRFSGRQFSNSRSEMNVSTLELGDSALYLCASSLAGEGYGYTFGSGTRLTVV.

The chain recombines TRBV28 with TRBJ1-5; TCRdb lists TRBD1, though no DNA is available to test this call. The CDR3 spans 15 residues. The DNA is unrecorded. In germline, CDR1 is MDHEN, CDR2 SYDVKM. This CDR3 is CASSLLAGDNQPQHF.

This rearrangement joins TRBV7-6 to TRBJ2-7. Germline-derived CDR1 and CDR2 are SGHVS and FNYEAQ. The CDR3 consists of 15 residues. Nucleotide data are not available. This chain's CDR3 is CASSLQWGSSYEQYF.

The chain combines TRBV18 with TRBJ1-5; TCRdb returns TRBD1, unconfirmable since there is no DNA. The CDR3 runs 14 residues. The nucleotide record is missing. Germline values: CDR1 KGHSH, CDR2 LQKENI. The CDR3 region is CASSPQGNNQPQHF.

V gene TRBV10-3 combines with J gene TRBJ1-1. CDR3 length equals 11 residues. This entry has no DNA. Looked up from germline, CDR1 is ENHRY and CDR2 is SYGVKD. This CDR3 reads CATKMNTEAFF.

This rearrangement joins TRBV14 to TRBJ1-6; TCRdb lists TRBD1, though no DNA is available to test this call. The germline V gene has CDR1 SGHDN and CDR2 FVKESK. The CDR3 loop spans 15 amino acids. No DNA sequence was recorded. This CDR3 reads CASRRGGSYNSPLHF.

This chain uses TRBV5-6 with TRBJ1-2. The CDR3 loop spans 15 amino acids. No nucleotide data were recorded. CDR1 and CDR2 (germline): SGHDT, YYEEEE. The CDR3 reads CASSWWGDSPGGYTF.

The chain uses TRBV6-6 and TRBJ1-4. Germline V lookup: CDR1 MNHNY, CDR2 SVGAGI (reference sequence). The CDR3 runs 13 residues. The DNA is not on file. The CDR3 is CASSYGGHEKLFF.

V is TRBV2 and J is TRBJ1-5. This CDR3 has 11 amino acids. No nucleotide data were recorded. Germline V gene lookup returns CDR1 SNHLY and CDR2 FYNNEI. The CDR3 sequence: CASSEGKPQHF. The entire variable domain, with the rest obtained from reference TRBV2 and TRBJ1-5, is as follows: EPEVTQTPSHQVTQMGQEVILRCVPISNHLYFYWYRQILGQKVEFLVSFYNNEISEKSEIFDDQFSVERPDGSNFTLKIRSTKLEDSAMYFCASSEGKPQHFGDGTRLSIL.

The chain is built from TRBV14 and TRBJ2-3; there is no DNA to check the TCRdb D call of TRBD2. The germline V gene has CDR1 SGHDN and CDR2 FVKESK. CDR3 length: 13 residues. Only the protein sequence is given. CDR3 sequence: CASSQDLPDTQYF. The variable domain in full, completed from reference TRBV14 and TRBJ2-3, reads EAGVTQFPSHSVIEKGQTVTLRCDPISGHDNLYWYRRVMGKEIKFLLHFVKESKQDESGMPNNRFLAERTGGTYSTLKVQPAELEDSGVYFCASSQDLPDTQYFGPGTRLTVL.

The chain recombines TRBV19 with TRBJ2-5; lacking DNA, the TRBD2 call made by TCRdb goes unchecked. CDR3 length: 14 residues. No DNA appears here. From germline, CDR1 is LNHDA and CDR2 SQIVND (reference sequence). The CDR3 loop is CASRSGGPGETQYF.

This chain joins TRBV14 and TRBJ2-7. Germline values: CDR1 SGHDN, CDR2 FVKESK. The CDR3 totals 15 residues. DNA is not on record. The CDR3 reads CASSQGVGILYEQYF.

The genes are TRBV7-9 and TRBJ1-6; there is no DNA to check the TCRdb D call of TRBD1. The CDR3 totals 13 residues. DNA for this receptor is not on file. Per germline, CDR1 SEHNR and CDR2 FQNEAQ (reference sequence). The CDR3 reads CASSLGQGSPLHF.

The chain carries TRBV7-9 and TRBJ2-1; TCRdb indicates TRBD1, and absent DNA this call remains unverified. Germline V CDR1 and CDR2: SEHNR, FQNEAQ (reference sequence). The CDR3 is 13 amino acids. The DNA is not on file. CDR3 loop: CASSQGQGISGFF. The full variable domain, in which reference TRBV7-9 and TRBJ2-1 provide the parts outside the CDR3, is DTGVSQNPRHKITKRGQNVTFRCDPISEHNRLYWYRQTLGQGPEFLTYFQNEAQLEKSRLLSDRFSAERPKGSFSTLEIQRTEQGDSAMYLCASSQGQGISGFFGPGTRLTVL.

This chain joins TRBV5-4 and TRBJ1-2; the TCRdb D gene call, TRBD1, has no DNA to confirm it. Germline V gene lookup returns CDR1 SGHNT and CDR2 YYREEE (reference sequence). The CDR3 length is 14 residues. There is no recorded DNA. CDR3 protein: CASSLPRSIYGYTF.